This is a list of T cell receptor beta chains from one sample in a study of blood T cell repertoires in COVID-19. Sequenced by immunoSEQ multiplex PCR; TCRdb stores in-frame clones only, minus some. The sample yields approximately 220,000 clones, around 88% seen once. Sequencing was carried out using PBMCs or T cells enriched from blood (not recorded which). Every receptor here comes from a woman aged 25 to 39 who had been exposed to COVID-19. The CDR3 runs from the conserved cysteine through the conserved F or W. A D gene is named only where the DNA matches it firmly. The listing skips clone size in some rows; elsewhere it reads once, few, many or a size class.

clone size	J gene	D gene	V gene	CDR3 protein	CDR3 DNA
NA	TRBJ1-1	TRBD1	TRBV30	CAWSYRDRVTEAFF	TGTGCCTGGAGTTACAGGGACAGAGTCACTGAAGCTTTCTTT
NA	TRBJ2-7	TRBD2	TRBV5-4	CASSLGTSGGKEQYF	TGTGCCAGCAGCCTCGGGACTAGCGGGGGGAAGGAGCAGTACTTC
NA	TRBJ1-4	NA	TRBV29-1	CSVEDSARSGEKLFF	TGCAGCGTTGAAGATTCGGCCCGGAGCGGTGAAAAACTGTTTTTT
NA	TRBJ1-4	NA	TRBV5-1	CASSLGAIGGPEKLFF	TGCGCCAGCAGCTTGGGCGCAATCGGAGGGCCCGAAAAACTGTTTTTT
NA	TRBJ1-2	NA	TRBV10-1	CASGGLLGYTF	TGCGCCAGCGGGGGACTGCTTGGCTACACCTTC
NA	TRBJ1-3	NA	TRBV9	CASSRGSPPGSGNTIYF	TGTGCCAGCAGCCGAGGGTCCCCTCCGGGCTCTGGAAACACCATATATTTT
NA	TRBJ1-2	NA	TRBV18	CASSAYGEGNYGYTF	TGTGCCAGCTCGGCGTACGGGGAGGGTAACTATGGCTACACCTTC
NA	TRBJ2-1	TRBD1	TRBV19	CASSTPGQGDNEQFF	TGTGCCAGTAGTACGCCGGGACAGGGGGACAATGAGCAGTTCTTC
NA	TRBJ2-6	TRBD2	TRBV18	CASSPPGLAGSGANVLTF	TGTGCCAGCTCACCACCGGGACTAGCGGGATCTGGGGCCAACGTCCTGACTTTC
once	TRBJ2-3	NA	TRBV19	CASSQTVSTDTQYF	TGTGCCAGTAGTCAGACAGTTAGCACAGATACGCAGTATTTT
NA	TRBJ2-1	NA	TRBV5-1	CASSFLANEQFF	TGCGCCAGCAGCTTCCTAGCGAATGAGCAGTTCTTC
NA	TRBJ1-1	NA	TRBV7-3	CASSSRGHSTEAFF	TGTGCCAGCAGCTCAAGGGGACATTCCACTGAAGCTTTCTTT
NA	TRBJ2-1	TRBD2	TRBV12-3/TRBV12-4	CASTAGGYNEQFF	TGTGCCAGCACAGCGGGGGGCTACAATGAGCAGTTCTTC
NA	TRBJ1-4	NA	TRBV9	CASSHPDSNEKLFF	TGTGCCAGCAGCCACCCGGACAGTAACGAAAAACTGTTTTTT
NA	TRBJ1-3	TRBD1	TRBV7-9	CASSLRQGAAGNTIYF	TGTGCCAGCAGCTTAAGACAGGGGGCAGCTGGAAACACCATATATTTT
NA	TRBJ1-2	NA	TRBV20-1	CSAPGLLGYTF	TGCAGTGCTCCAGGGTTACTCGGCTACACCTTC
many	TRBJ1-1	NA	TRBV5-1	CASSLETRRRVNTEAFF	TGCGCCAGCAGCTTGGAAACTAGGAGGAGGGTAAACACTGAAGCTTTCTTT
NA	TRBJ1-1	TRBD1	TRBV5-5	CASSLDDRGLNTEAFF	TGTGCCAGCAGCTTGGACGACAGGGGGTTGAACACTGAAGCTTTCTTT
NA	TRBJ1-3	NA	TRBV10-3	CAISTTTGNTIYF	TGTGCCATCTCTACCACTACTGGAAACACCATATATTTT
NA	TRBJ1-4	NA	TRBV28	CASSEYGGRTEKLFF	TGTGCCAGCAGCGAATATGGGGGCAGAACGGAAAAACTGTTTTTT
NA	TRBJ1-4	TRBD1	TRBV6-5	CASSRGTGNEKLFF	TGTGCCAGCAGCCGAGGGACAGGGAATGAAAAACTGTTTTTT
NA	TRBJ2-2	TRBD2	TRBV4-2	CASSQGRGAGTGELFF	TGTGCCAGCAGCCAAGGGCGGGGGGCAGGCACCGGGGAGCTGTTTTTT
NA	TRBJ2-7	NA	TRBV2	CASTGEGPYEQYF	TGTGCCAGCACAGGGGAGGGCCCCTACGAGCAGTACTTC
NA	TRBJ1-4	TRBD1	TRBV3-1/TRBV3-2	CASSPLPGQGDEKLFF	TGTGCCAGCAGCCCACTCCCTGGACAGGGGGATGAAAAACTGTTTTTT
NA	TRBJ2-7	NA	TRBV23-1	CASSQSGQGSEQYF	TGCGCCAGCAGTCAATCGGGGCAGGGTAGCGAGCAGTACTTC
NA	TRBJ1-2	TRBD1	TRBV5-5	CASSPPLGQGRWWVFGYTF	TGTGCCAGCAGCCCCCCCCTCGGACAGGGGAGGTGGTGGGTCTTTGGCTACACCTTC
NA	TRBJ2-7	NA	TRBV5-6	CASSLVRHLIGEQYF	TGTGCCAGCAGCTTGGTTCGACACCTGATCGGCGAGCAGTACTTC
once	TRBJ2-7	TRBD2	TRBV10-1	CASSPPVGGGAYEQYF	TGCGCCAGCAGTCCTCCGGTTGGCGGGGGGGCCTACGAGCAGTACTTC
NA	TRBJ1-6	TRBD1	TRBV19	CASSMATGGAYNSPLHF	TGTGCCAGTAGTATGGCGACAGGGGGCGCGTATAATTCACCCCTCCACTTT
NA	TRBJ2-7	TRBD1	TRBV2	CASSEWQGELRAYEQYF	TGTGCCAGCAGTGAATGGCAGGGGGAGTTAAGGGCCTACGAGCAGTACTTC